This entry lists 8 T cell receptor beta chains sequenced from one sample in a study of cytomegalovirus exposure and HLA in healthy donors. PCR employed 60 Vbeta and 13 Jbeta primers. Libraries were prepared by immunoSEQ multiplex PCR; TCRdb keeps only in-frame clonotypes and omits some of them. The sample lists some 130,000 clones; over 60% were seen once. Sequencing was done on a sample of PBMCs. Receptors originate from a human donor in good health.

This clone has only a few counts. The rearrangement joins TRBV15 to TRBJ2-7, with D unclear. V was clipped by 0 bases and J by 9 bases, with 12 bases between them. The CDR3 sequence is 13 residues long. Germline CDR1 and CDR2: LNHNV and YYDKDF (reference sequence). In DNA form, the CDR3 reads TGTGCCACCAGCAGAGACAGAGGCGTCGCGCAGTACTTC. It translates to CATSRDRGVAQYF. The full variable domain, rest sourced from reference TRBV15 and TRBJ2-7, is DAMVIQNPRYQVTQFGKPVTLSCSQTLNHNVMYWYQQKSSQAPKLLFHYYDKDFNNEADTPDNFQSRRPNTSFCFLDIRSPGLGDTAMYLCATSRDRGVAQYFGPGTRLTVT.

The rearrangement uses TRBV2 and TRBJ1-3, with a possible D match to TRBD1 (6 bases). The CDR3 length is 14 residues. The ends were cut back, 5 bases at V and 4 bases at J, with 12 bases in the middle. Germline V lookup: CDR1 SNHLY, CDR2 FYNNEI. The CDR3 is CASSTGNWGNTIYF. CDR3 DNA sequence: TGTGCCAGCAGTACAGGGAATTGGGGAAACACCATATATTTT.

This clone appeared a single time. This CDR3 reads CASSADPQGINSPLHF. In nucleotides, the CDR3 is TGTGCCAGCAGCGCCGATCCACAGGGGATAAATTCACCCCTCCACTTT. This sequence joins TRBV9 and TRBJ1-6, with 7 positions matching TRBD1. The V gene's germline CDR1 is SGDLS and CDR2 YYNGEE. This CDR3 is 16 amino acids long. The V segment lost 3 bases and the J segment 7 bases; nucleotides outside the gene matches: 10.

The chain couples TRBV7-2 to TRBJ2-5; possibly TRBD2 for D (6 bases). V was pared by 4 bases and J by 9 bases, with 12 bases between. The length of the CDR3 is 12 residues. The germline V gene encodes CDR1 SGHTA and CDR2 FQGNSA. Here the CDR3 reads CASSSMGGAQYF. The CDR3 DNA is TGTGCCAGCAGCTCAATGGGCGGGGCCCAGTACTTC.

The chain couples TRBV6-4 to TRBJ2-3; D perhaps matches TRBD2 (6 bases). The germline V and J ends were trimmed by 3 bases and 5 bases, with 12 bases remaining between them. CDR3 length: 14 residues. The germline V gene has CDR1 MRHNA and CDR2 SNTAGT. The CDR3 spells CASSEGGAGDTQYF. The CDR3 DNA reads as TGTGCCAGCAGTGAGGGCGGGGCAGGAGATACGCAGTATTTT.

The chain uses TRBV2 and TRBJ2-5; TRBD1 aligns across 10 bases. CDR1 and CDR2 (germline): SNHLY, FYNNEI. With 8 bases clipped from V and 5 bases from J, the junction kept 8 bases outside the gene matches. The CDR3 is 14 residues long. The DNA of the CDR3 is TGTGCCAGCGGGGACAGGGGTGATTGGGAGACCCAGTACTTC. Its protein product is CASGDRGDWETQYF.

As concerns this clone: The junction does not match germline at one end; this may be a read error. The V gene is TRBV27, the J gene TRBJ2-7; 9 nucleotides match TRBD1. CDR1 and CDR2 from the germline V gene are MNHEY and SMNVEV (reference sequence). CDR3 length: 13 amino acids. The CDR3 spells CVSRATGGGGQYF. DNA of the CDR3: TGTGTCAGCAGGGCTACAGGGGGCGGCGGGCAGTACTTC.

This chain connects TRBV6-5 to TRBJ1-2, with TRBD1 matching 8 bases. Germline V gene sequence: CDR1 MNHEY, CDR2 SVGAGI. The CDR3 contains 14 residues. With V trimmed by 5 bases and J by 7 bases, 9 bases remained unmatched. CDR3 DNA sequence: TGTGCCAGCAGTCCAGGGGGCGCGATTAGTGGCTACACCTTC. Amino acids: CASSPGGAISGYTF.